This record looks at one TCR beta chain sequence and its context. No DNA is given; TCRdb re-called the 5' RACE reads and lists each CDR3 protein once. In total, the table holds about 460,000 distinct CDR3 sequences. This entry belongs to a study of T cells expressing NK-cell markers. The CDR3 contains 13 residues. Sequencing was performed on blood T cells: a sorted CD56 or NKG2C T cell subset, CD4+ or CD8+ T cells, or bulk PBMC T cells (not recorded which). The rearrangement joins TRBV12-3 or TRBV12-4 to TRBJ2-1. This TCR was sampled from a woman aged 50 to 65 in good health. The CDR3 loop is CASSLVTINEQFF.